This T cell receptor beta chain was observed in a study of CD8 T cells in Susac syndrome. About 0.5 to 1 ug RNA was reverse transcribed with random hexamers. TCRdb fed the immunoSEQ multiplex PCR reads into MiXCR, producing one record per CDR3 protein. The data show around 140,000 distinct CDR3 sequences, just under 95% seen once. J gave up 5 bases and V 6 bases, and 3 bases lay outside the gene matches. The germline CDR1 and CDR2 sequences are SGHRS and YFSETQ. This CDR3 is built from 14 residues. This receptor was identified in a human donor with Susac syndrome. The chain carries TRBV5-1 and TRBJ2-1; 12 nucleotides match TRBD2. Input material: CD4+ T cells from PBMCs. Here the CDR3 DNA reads TGCGCCAGCAACGGACTAGCGGGAAACAATGAGCAGTTCTTC. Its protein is CASNGLAGNNEQFF.